This record concerns one T cell receptor beta chain sequence. Its antigen remains unknown. The V segment lost 6 bases and the J segment 6 bases; nucleotides outside the gene matches: 11. The V gene's germline CDR1 is MNHNS and CDR2 SASEGT. The CDR3 loop spans 15 amino acids. These data belong to a study of cytomegalovirus exposure and HLA in healthy donors. The study's findings and limits: Whilst most TCR sequences proved rare, a subset of public TCRs occurred across many donors. A highly shared variant cluster was judged a likely technical artifact. V segments that were indistinguishable, TRBV6-2 and TRBV6-3 among them, were omitted from analysis.

The PCR employed 60 Vbeta primers together with 13 Jbeta primers. The protocol was immunoSEQ multiplex PCR, while the TCRdb copy is restricted to in-frame clones and leaves out a portion. The sample shows about 160,000 clones, about 80% of them seen only once. The sample consisted of PBMCs. This clonotype was obtained from a man between 25 and 39 years old in good health and CMV-seronegative. V is TRBV6-1 and J is TRBJ2-3, with 8 bases fitting TRBD1. This CDR3 reads CASRGQAPSSDTQYF. The CDR3 DNA follows: TGTGCCAGCAGGGGACAGGCACCAAGCTCCGATACGCAGTATTTT.